This record concerns one T cell receptor beta chain sequence. Its antigen is currently unknown. The entry originates in a study of Ad26.COV2.S vaccination and SARS-CoV-2 variants. Study overall: Once, or twice with 56 days between doses, Ad26.COV2.S was given intramuscularly. Study-level results: Similar non-spike TCR breadth was seen in vaccine and placebo recipients. There was a possibility that the TCR breadth and depth analyses underestimated total T cell responses.

Trimming took 4 bases from V and 5 from J, leaving 23 bases between them. The CDR3 length is 17 residues. Per the germline V gene, CDR1 is LNHDA and CDR2 is SQIVND (reference sequence). The protocol was immunoSEQ multiplex PCR, while the TCRdb copy is restricted to in-frame clones and leaves out a portion. The sample holds some 340,000 clones, about 86% seen once. Stated treatment: roughly 18 received Ad26.COV2.S at low or high dose, single or two shots; roughly five received placebo; per-sample allocation not given. Repertoires come from day 63 after the first vaccine or placebo injection. This material consisted of peripheral blood, taken in a trial of Ad26.COV2.S vaccine versus placebo. The rearrangement joins TRBV19 to TRBJ1-2; a weak D match, TRBD1 (6 bases). This clonotype was obtained from a person between 18 and 59 years old who received the Ad26.COV2.S COVID-19 vaccine or a placebo. This chain's CDR3 is CASSTYAGVAEGYGYTF. The DNA of the CDR3 is TGTGCCAGTAGTACGTACGCAGGGGTGGCTGAGGGGTATGGCTACACCTTC. The full variable domain, in which reference TRBV19 and TRBJ1-2 provide the parts outside the CDR3, is DGGITQSPKYLFRKEGQNVTLSCEQNLNHDAMYWYRQDPGQGLRLIYYSQIVNDFQKGDIAEGYSVSREKKESFPLTVTSAQKNPTAFYLCASSTYAGVAEGYGYTFGSGTRLTVV.